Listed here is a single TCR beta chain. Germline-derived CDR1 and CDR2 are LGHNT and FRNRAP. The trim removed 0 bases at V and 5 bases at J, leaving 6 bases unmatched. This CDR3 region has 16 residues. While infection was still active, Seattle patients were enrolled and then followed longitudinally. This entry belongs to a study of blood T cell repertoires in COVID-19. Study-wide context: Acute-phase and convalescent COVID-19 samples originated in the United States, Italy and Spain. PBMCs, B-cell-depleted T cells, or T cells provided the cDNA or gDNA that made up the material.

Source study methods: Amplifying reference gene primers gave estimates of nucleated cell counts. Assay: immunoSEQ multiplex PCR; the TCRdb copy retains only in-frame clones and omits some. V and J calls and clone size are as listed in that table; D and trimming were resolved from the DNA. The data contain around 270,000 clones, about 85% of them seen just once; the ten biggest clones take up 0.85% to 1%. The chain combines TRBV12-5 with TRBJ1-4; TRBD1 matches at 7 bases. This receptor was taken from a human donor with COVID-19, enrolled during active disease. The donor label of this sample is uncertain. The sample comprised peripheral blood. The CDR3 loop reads CASGLVRTGPNEKLFF. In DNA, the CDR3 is TGTGCTAGTGGTTTGGTACGGACAGGACCAAATGAAAAACTGTTTTTT. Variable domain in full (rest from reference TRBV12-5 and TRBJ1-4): DARVTQTPRHKVTEMGQEVTMRCQPILGHNTVFWYRQTMMQGLELLAYFRNRAPLDDSGMPKDRFSAEMPDATLATLKIQPSEPRDSAVYFCASGLVRTGPNEKLFFGSGTQLSVL.